This TCR beta chain is from a study of technical replicates of blood from a handful of donors. Repertoires were generated with immunoSEQ multiplex PCR, while TCRdb's copy carries only in-frame clones and drops some. The sample includes fewer than 100,000 clones, approximately 89% of them seen just once. CDR1 and CDR2 (germline): SGDLS, YYNGEE. The V gene lost 1 base and the J gene lost 6 bases, with 8 bases spanning the gap. CDR3 length equals 13 residues. The sample consisted of T cells isolated from PBMCs. V gene TRBV9 combines with J gene TRBJ2-1; D might be TRBD1 (5 bases). This TCR came from a human donor in good health. The CDR3 spells CASSVLRGNEQFF. The CDR3 DNA reads TGTGCCAGCAGCGTACTTAGGGGCAATGAGCAGTTCTTC. The variable domain in full, with the rest retrieved from reference TRBV9 and TRBJ2-1, is DSGVTQTPKHLITATGQRVTLRCSPRSGDLSVYWYQQSLDQGLQFLIQYYNGEERAKGNILERFSAQQFPDLHSELNLSSLELGDSALYFCASSVLRGNEQFFGPGTRLTVL.